The rows below give T cell receptor beta chains drawn from one sample of a study of T cell repertoires in ileal Crohn's disease. Method: immunoSEQ multiplex PCR; TCRdb's copy keeps in-frame clones and lacks some. This sample has 3,000 to 4,000 clones, with 75% to 85% found just once. Specimen: ileal tissue. These receptors came from an adult with Crohn's disease. The CDR3 runs from the conserved cysteine through the conserved F or W. The D gene is left open where the match is weak.

v_gene: TRBV7-2
j_gene: TRBJ2-2
d_gene: -
len: 14
CDR3aa: CASSLGRAAGELFF

v_gene: TRBV5-4
j_gene: TRBJ1-1
d_gene: TRBD1
len: 15
CDR3aa: CASSTRQGVWTEAFF

v_gene: TRBV5-4
j_gene: TRBJ2-7
d_gene: -
len: 14
CDR3aa: CASSLTGSPYEQYF

v_gene: TRBV2
j_gene: TRBJ2-1
d_gene: TRBD2
len: 12
CDR3aa: CASSTGLAEQFF

v_gene: TRBV28
j_gene: TRBJ2-7
d_gene: TRBD2
len: 15
CDR3aa: CASSPSGGGGYEQYF

v_gene: TRBV12-5
j_gene: TRBJ2-1
d_gene: -
len: 14
CDR3aa: CASASTGSYNEQFF

v_gene: TRBV28
j_gene: TRBJ1-2
d_gene: TRBD1
len: 14
CDR3aa: CASSLRQGNYGYTF

v_gene: TRBV28
j_gene: TRBJ2-3
d_gene: -
len: 15
CDR3aa: CASSLRGKGADTQYF

v_gene: TRBV5-1
j_gene: TRBJ2-1
d_gene: TRBD2
len: 17
CDR3aa: CASSWTSGGSSYNEQFF

v_gene: TRBV6-1
j_gene: TRBJ2-1
d_gene: TRBD2
len: 14
CDR3aa: CASIKGGGYNEQFF

v_gene: TRBV29-1
j_gene: TRBJ1-1
d_gene: -
len: 14
CDR3aa: CSVAGTTKNTEAFF

v_gene: TRBV29-1
j_gene: TRBJ1-2
d_gene: -
len: 14
CDR3aa: CSVEEVRSRGGYTF

v_gene: TRBV6-5
j_gene: TRBJ1-1
d_gene: -
len: 15
CDR3aa: CASSTSWRRDTEAFF

v_gene: TRBV7-2
j_gene: TRBJ2-1
d_gene: TRBD2
len: 17
CDR3aa: CASSTASGGWGYNEQFF

v_gene: TRBV19
j_gene: TRBJ2-7
d_gene: -
len: 15
CDR3aa: CASSPLVGGSYEQYF

v_gene: TRBV28
j_gene: TRBJ1-2
d_gene: TRBD1
len: 14
CDR3aa: CASSLAGQGYGYTF

v_gene: TRBV5-1
j_gene: TRBJ1-1
d_gene: TRBD1
len: 13
CDR3aa: CASSGVGQSEAFF

v_gene: TRBV27
j_gene: TRBJ1-1
d_gene: -
len: 13
CDR3aa: CASSLGGGTEAFF

v_gene: TRBV19
j_gene: TRBJ1-2
d_gene: -
len: 13
CDR3aa: CASSIEAAYGYTF

v_gene: TRBV5-4
j_gene: TRBJ2-3
d_gene: TRBD2
len: 15
CDR3aa: CASSLVLAGGYTQYF

v_gene: TRBV25-1
j_gene: TRBJ1-3
d_gene: -
len: 15
CDR3aa: CASSGREVSGNTIYF

v_gene: TRBV6-1
j_gene: TRBJ1-2
d_gene: -
len: 11
CDR3aa: CASKRNYGYTF

v_gene: TRBV27
j_gene: TRBJ2-2
d_gene: -
len: 12
CDR3aa: CASSPLSGELFF

v_gene: TRBV14
j_gene: TRBJ2-7
d_gene: -
len: 15
CDR3aa: CASSVVGTRADEQYF

v_gene: TRBV5-6
j_gene: TRBJ2-7
d_gene: -
len: 14
CDR3aa: CASSLSGTYYEQYF

v_gene: TRBV7-9
j_gene: TRBJ2-7
d_gene: -
len: 16
CDR3aa: CASSLGGQRITYEQYF

v_gene: TRBV9
j_gene: TRBJ2-6
d_gene: -
len: 15
CDR3aa: CGSGREGSGANVLTF

v_gene: TRBV28
j_gene: TRBJ2-1
d_gene: TRBD2
len: 15
CDR3aa: CASSLTSGGVNEQFF

v_gene: TRBV5-1
j_gene: TRBJ2-7
d_gene: -
len: 14
CDR3aa: CASRRDGVDHEQYF

v_gene: TRBV7-9
j_gene: TRBJ2-5
d_gene: TRBD1
len: 16
CDR3aa: CASSSRTGGGQETQYF

v_gene: TRBV10-3
j_gene: TRBJ1-1
d_gene: -
len: 11
CDR3aa: CAISQNTEAFF

v_gene: TRBV28
j_gene: TRBJ1-5
d_gene: -
len: 16
CDR3aa: CASTIVRGLGNQPQHF

v_gene: TRBV19
j_gene: TRBJ1-4
d_gene: -
len: 16
CDR3aa: CASSIDPRVPNEKLFF

v_gene: TRBV9
j_gene: TRBJ2-2
d_gene: -
len: 16
CDR3aa: CASSPTDRANTGELFF

v_gene: TRBV5-1
j_gene: TRBJ2-7
d_gene: TRBD1
len: 13
CDR3aa: CASSWDRGNEQYF

v_gene: TRBV2
j_gene: TRBJ1-1
d_gene: -
len: 14
CDR3aa: CASNKGQGNTEAFF

v_gene: TRBV7-2
j_gene: TRBJ2-5
d_gene: TRBD1
len: 14
CDR3aa: CASSLLGGLETQYF

v_gene: TRBV5-6
j_gene: TRBJ1-2
d_gene: TRBD1
len: 13
CDR3aa: CASSFDRGNGYTF

v_gene: TRBV28
j_gene: TRBJ1-2
d_gene: -
len: 13
CDR3aa: CASSLAGSDGYTF

v_gene: TRBV4-3
j_gene: TRBJ2-7
d_gene: -
len: 14
CDR3aa: CASSQDPSSGEQYF

v_gene: TRBV27
j_gene: TRBJ2-7
d_gene: TRBD2
len: 13
CDR3aa: CASSWPGGDEQYF

v_gene: TRBV7-9
j_gene: TRBJ1-4
d_gene: -
len: 14
CDR3aa: CASTSTGTNEKLFF

v_gene: TRBV10-1
j_gene: TRBJ2-3
d_gene: TRBD1
len: 14
CDR3aa: CASPRTGGLDTQYF

v_gene: TRBV27
j_gene: TRBJ2-4
d_gene: TRBD2
len: 19
CDR3aa: CASSYRLAGGRGAKNIQYF

v_gene: TRBV10-3
j_gene: TRBJ2-7
d_gene: TRBD2
len: 14
CDR3aa: CAIGPGLAGDEQYF

v_gene: TRBV30
j_gene: TRBJ1-4
d_gene: TRBD1
len: 12
CDR3aa: CAWAGGPEKLFF

v_gene: TRBV11-2
j_gene: TRBJ1-2
d_gene: -
len: 14
CDR3aa: CASSLDGRGLGYTF

v_gene: TRBV6-1
j_gene: TRBJ2-1
d_gene: TRBD2
len: 16
CDR3aa: CASSETGTSGHNEQFF

v_gene: TRBV5-4
j_gene: -
d_gene: -
len: 11
CDR3aa: CASSLRGEQYF

v_gene: TRBV10-3
j_gene: TRBJ2-1
d_gene: -
len: 16
CDR3aa: CAISESSGGFYNEQFF

v_gene: TRBV5-6
j_gene: TRBJ2-5
d_gene: TRBD1
len: 14
CDR3aa: CASSYGQGVETQYF

v_gene: TRBV30
j_gene: TRBJ2-4
d_gene: TRBD1
len: 14
CDR3aa: CAWSPQGALDIQYF

v_gene: TRBV7-9
j_gene: TRBJ1-3
d_gene: -
len: 17
CDR3aa: CASRPNVGARSGNTIYF

v_gene: TRBV11-1
j_gene: TRBJ2-7
d_gene: TRBD2
len: 17
CDR3aa: CASSRGTSGGGFYEQYF